This passage covers 14 T cell receptor beta chains from one sample sequenced in a study of CD8+ T cells in alopecia areata. Once RNA had been extracted, it was reverse transcribed into cDNA to act as the sequencing template. Measured with immunoSEQ multiplex PCR; TCRdb has only the in-frame clones, and not every one. The table includes approximately 91,000 clones, around two fifths detected once. The sequenced material came from CD4+ T cells sorted from blood. Receptor source: a human donor with alopecia areata.

This clone was detected a few times. This chain links TRBV29-1 with TRBJ2-7, with 7 bases aligning to TRBD1. Unmatched junction bases numbered 3, after V lost 1 base and J lost 0 bases. Germline V gives CDR1 SQVTM, CDR2 ANQGSEA. This CDR3 spans 14 amino acids. CDR3 sequence reads: CSVEGRDSSYEQYF. The DNA of the CDR3 is TGCAGCGTTGAAGGACGGGACAGCTCCTACGAGCAGTACTTC.

J is TRBJ2-2 and V is TRBV30; no reliable D call. CDR1 and CDR2 (germline): GTSNPN, SVGIG (reference sequence). V lost 7 bases to trimming and J lost 7 bases, with 10 bases between them. The CDR3 sequence is 11 residues long. CDR3 nucleotide sequence: TGTGCCTCCAGCTTGATCGGGGAGCTGTTTTTT. It yields the protein CASSLIGELFF.

This clone has just a few counts. V is TRBV29-1 and J is TRBJ2-5, with a tentative D call TRBD1 (5 bases). The V end lost 8 bases, the J end lost 5 bases, and 18 bases lay between the germline ends. The CDR3 is 13 amino acids. CDR1 is SQVTM, CDR2 ANQGSEA, per germline. Here the CDR3 DNA reads TGCAGCACAAGACCGGGCAGGGATGAGACCCAGTACTTC. Translation: CSTRPGRDETQYF.

This sequence joins TRBV7-2 and TRBJ2-7; possible D gene TRBD2, 5 bases. V was cut by 4 bases and J by 1 base, with 11 bases left in between. The CDR3 sequence is 14 residues long. Looked up from germline, CDR1 is SGHTA and CDR2 is FQGNSA. CDR3 in DNA: TGTGCCAGCAGCTCCTGGACTGGATCCTACGAGCAGTACTTC. Amino acids: CASSSWTGSYEQYF.

This clone was detected a few times. This chain joins TRBV10-3 and TRBJ2-5, with 11 nucleotides matching TRBD1. The J call may be incorrect, as the DNA end agrees better with TRBJ2-7. Germline-derived CDR1 and CDR2 are ENHRY and SYGVKD. The CDR3 sequence is 15 residues long. The CDR3 region has the DNA TGTGCCATCAGTGATGGGGACAGGGGGGCCTACGAGCAGTACTTC. Its translation is CAISDGDRGAYEQYF.

V and J are TRBV30 and TRBJ1-5; the D is unclear. CDR3 size: 14 residues. Trimming took 2 bases from V and 1 from J, leaving 9 bases between them. Germline values: CDR1 GTSNPN, CDR2 SVGIG (reference sequence). This CDR3 reads CAWSPAPSNQPQHF. The CDR3 DNA follows: TGTGCCTGGAGTCCGGCCCCGAGCAATCAGCCCCAGCATTTT.

CDR3: CASTAVLAGYNEQFF. In DNA, the CDR3 is TGCGCCAGCACGGCTGTCCTAGCGGGGTACAATGAGCAGTTCTTC. The J gene is TRBJ2-1, the V gene TRBV5-1, with TRBD2 matching over 9 bases. The CDR3 is made up of 15 amino acids. Trimming took 6 bases from V and 4 from J; bases not matched to a gene: 8. CDR1 SGHRS and CDR2 YFSETQ come from the germline V gene.

This clone was picked up a small number of times. J is TRBJ2-3 and V is TRBV29-1; 12 positions agree with TRBD2. The CDR3 is 14 residues long. Germline lookup yields CDR1 SQVTM and CDR2 ANQGSEA. Trimming took 6 bases from V and 7 from J; bases not matched to a gene: 8. The CDR3 region is CSVTTSGSGYTQYF. The DNA of the CDR3 is TGCAGCGTGACGACTAGCGGGAGCGGATATACGCAGTATTTT.

This clone was seen a few times. The same CDR3 is also encoded by other DNA sequences in this sample. The V call is TRBV5-1, the J call TRBJ2-1, with TRBD1 matching 9 bases. The CDR3 sequence is 15 residues long. Germline V lookup: CDR1 SGHRS, CDR2 YFSETQ. V shed 0 bases, J shed 2 bases, and the junction held 0 bases outside the gene matches. The CDR3 loop reads CASSLGQGAYNEQFF. In nucleotides, the CDR3 is TGCGCCAGCAGCTTGGGACAGGGGGCCTACAATGAGCAGTTCTTC.

This clone was recorded a few times. The gene calls are TRBV7-3 and TRBJ2-5, with D perhaps being TRBD1 or TRBD2 (5 bases each). The germline V gene encodes CDR1 SGHTA and CDR2 FQGTGA. The CDR3 runs 17 residues. The ends were cut back, 3 bases at V and 4 bases at J, with 21 bases in the middle. The DNA of the CDR3 is TGTGCCAGCAGCTTCGGTCCACTCACCCGGGACGGAGAGACCCAGTACTTC. This codes for CASSFGPLTRDGETQYF.

The V and J genes are TRBV18 and TRBJ2-1, with unresolved D. V lost 3 bases to trimming and J lost 0 bases, with 9 bases between them. From germline, CDR1 is KGHSH and CDR2 LQKENI. The CDR3 length is 15 residues. The DNA of the CDR3 is TGTGCCAGCTCACCTGAGGTAAGCTCCTACAATGAGCAGTTCTTC. This translates into CASSPEVSSYNEQFF. The variable domain in full, with the rest retrieved from reference TRBV18 and TRBJ2-1, is NAGVMQNPRHLVRRRGQEARLRCSPMKGHSHVYWYRQLPEEGLKFMVYLQKENIIDESGMPKERFSAEFPKEGPSILRIQQVVRGDSAAYFCASSPEVSSYNEQFFGPGTRLTVL.

A few counts support this clone. The CDR3 sequence: CASIKRARPDTQYF. CDR3 in DNA: TGTGCCAGCATTAAGCGGGCCCGTCCAGATACGCAGTATTTT. The chain employs TRBV27 and TRBJ2-3; perhaps TRBD2 as D (6 bases). CDR3 length: 14 amino acids. The V end lost 7 bases, the J end lost 4 bases, and 15 bases lay between the germline ends. Germline loops: CDR1 MNHEY, CDR2 SMNVEV (reference sequence).

There are a few counts of this clone. This chain links TRBV29-1 with TRBJ1-3; tentatively, D is TRBD1 (5 bases). V lost 4 bases and J 2 bases, leaving 12 bases between the germline ends. The germline gives CDR1 SQVTM, CDR2 ANQGSEA. This CDR3 is built from 14 residues. This CDR3 reads CSVAGRATGNTIYF. The CDR3 DNA reads TGCAGCGTTGCAGGCAGGGCTACTGGAAACACCATATATTTT.

The CDR3 DNA reads TGTGCCAGCTCACGCTACGACGGGAGCAGGGGCGCAAACATTCAGTACTTC. It encodes CASSRYDGSRGANIQYF. The chain links TRBV18 to TRBJ2-4; D tentatively reads TRBD1 or TRBD2 (6 bases each). Germline V gives CDR1 KGHSH, CDR2 LQKENI. The CDR3 is 17 amino acids. Trimming removed 4 bases from V and 6 bases from J, with 22 bases in between.